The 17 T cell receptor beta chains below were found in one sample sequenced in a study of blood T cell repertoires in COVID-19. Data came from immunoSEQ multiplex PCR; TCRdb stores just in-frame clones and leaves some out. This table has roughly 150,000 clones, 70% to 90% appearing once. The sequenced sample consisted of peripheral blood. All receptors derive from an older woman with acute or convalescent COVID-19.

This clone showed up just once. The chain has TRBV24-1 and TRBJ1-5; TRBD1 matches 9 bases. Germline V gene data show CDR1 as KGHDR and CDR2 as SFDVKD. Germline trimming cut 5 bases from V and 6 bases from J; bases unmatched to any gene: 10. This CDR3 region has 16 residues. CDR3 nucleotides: TGTGCCACCAGTGCCGACCGGGACAGGGAAGGTCAGCCCCAGCATTTT. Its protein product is CATSADRDREGQPQHF.

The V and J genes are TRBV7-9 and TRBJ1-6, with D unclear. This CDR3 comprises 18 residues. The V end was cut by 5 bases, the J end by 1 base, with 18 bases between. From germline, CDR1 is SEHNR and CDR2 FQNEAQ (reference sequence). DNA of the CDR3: TGTGCCAGCAGCCCCGGGTCTCTCTCTGGGTCCTATAATTCACCCCTCCACTTT. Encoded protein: CASSPGSLSGSYNSPLHF.

The CDR3 DNA follows: TGTGCCAGCAGCCCAGGGGGGACATTCCAAGAGACCCAGTACTTC. This codes for CASSPGGTFQETQYF. This sequence joins TRBV13 and TRBJ2-5; TRBD1 is a possible D gene (7 bases). Germline CDR1 PRHDT, CDR2 FYEKMQ (reference sequence). The CDR3 consists of 15 residues. V was cut by 5 bases and J by 1 base, with 14 bases left in between.

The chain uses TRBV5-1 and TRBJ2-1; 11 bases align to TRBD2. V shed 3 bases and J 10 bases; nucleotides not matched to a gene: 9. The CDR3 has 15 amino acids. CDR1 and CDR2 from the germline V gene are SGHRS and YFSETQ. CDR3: CASSWLAGGGGEQFF. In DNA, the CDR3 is TGCGCCAGCAGCTGGCTAGCGGGGGGCGGCGGGGAGCAGTTCTTC. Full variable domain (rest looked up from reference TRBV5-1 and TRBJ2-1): KAGVTQTPRYLIKTRGQQVTLSCSPISGHRSVSWYQQTPGQGLQFLFEYFSETQRNKGNFPGRFSGRQFSNSRSEMNVSTLELGDSALYLCASSWLAGGGGEQFFGPGTRLTVL.

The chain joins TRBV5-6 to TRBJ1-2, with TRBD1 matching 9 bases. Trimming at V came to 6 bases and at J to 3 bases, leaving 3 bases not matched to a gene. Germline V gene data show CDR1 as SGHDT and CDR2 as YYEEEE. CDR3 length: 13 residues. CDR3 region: CASTWTGDYGYTF. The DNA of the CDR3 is TGTGCCAGCACCTGGACAGGGGACTATGGCTACACCTTC.

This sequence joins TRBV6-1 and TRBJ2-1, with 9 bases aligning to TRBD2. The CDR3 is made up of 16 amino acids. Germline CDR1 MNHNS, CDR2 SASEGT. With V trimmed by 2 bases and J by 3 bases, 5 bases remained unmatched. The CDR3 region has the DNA TGTGCCAGCAGTGAATCTGGGACTAGCTTCTACAATGAGCAGTTCTTC. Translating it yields CASSESGTSFYNEQFF.

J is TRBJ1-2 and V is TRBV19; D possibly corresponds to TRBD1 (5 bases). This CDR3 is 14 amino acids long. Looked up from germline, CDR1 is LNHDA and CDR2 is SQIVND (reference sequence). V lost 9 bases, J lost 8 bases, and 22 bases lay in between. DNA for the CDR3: TGTGCCAGCCGAAACGGGGGTGGCCCATGGGGCTACACCTTC. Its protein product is CASRNGGGPWGYTF.

In nucleotides, the CDR3 is TGTGCCAGCAGCTTACAGGGAAGCGGGGGGGCCAGGAATGAGCAGTTCTTC. Amino acids: CASSLQGSGGARNEQFF. This chain connects TRBV7-2 to TRBJ2-1; 10 bases fit TRBD2. The CDR3 consists of 17 residues. V was clipped by 2 bases and J by 7 bases; unmatched bases: 11. Germline CDR1 reads SGHTA; CDR2 reads FQGNSA.

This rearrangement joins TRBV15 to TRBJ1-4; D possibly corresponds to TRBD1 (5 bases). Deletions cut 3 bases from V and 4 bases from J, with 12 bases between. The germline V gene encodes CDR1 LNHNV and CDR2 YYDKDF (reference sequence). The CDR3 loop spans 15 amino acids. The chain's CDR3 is CATSRGLSHNEKLFF. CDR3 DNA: TGTGCCACCAGCAGGGGACTTTCCCATAATGAAAAACTGTTTTTT. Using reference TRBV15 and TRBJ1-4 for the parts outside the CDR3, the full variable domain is DAMVIQNPRYQVTQFGKPVTLSCSQTLNHNVMYWYQQKSSQAPKLLFHYYDKDFNNEADTPDNFQSRRPNTSFCFLDIRSPGLGDTAMYLCATSRGLSHNEKLFFGSGTQLSVL.

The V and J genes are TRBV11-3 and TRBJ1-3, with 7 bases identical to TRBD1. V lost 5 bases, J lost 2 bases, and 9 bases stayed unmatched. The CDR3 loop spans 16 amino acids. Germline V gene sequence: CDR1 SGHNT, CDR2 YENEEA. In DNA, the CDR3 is TGTGCCAGCAGCGACCACGAAGGGGGCCCTGGAAACACCATATATTTT. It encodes CASSDHEGGPGNTIYF.

Written as DNA, the CDR3 is TGTGCCAGCAGCTCTGGACAGGGGAACGAGCAGTACGTC. Translated: CASSSGQGNEQYV. This chain uses TRBV5-4 with TRBJ2-7; 9 nucleotides line up with TRBD1. Per germline, CDR1 SGHNT and CDR2 YYREEE (reference sequence). The CDR3 has 13 amino acids. Unmatched junction bases numbered 3, after V lost 3 bases and J lost 5 bases.

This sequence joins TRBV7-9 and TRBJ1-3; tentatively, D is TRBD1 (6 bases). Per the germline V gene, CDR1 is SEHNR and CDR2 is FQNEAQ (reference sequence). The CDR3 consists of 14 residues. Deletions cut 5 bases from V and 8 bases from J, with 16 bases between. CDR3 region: CASSLAGTLDTIYF. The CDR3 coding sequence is TGTGCCAGCAGCCTCGCCGGGACACTGGACACCATATATTTT.

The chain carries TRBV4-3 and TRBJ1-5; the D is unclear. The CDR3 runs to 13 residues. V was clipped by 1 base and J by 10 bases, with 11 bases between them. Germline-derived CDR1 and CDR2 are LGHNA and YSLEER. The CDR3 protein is CASSQAPRGPQHF. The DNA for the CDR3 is TGCGCCAGCAGCCAAGCCCCTAGAGGACCCCAGCATTTT.

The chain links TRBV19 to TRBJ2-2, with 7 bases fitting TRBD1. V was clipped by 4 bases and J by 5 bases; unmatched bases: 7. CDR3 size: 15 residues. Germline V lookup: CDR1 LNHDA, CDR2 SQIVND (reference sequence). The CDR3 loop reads CASSTQTGVTGELFF. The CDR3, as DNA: TGTGCCAGTAGTACCCAAACAGGGGTGACCGGGGAGCTGTTTTTT.

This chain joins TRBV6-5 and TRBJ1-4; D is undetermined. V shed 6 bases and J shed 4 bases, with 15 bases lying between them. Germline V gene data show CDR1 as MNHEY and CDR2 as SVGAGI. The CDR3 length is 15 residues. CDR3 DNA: TGTGCCAGCAGAATTCGACACCATCATAATGAAAAACTGTTTTTT. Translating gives CASRIRHHHNEKLFF.

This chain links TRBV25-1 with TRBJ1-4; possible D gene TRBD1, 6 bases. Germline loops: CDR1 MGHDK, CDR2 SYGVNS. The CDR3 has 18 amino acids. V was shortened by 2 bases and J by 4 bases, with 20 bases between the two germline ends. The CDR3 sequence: CASSEVTGFRVGNEKLFF. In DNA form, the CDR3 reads TGTGCCAGCAGTGAAGTTACAGGGTTTCGAGTAGGTAATGAAAAACTGTTTTTT.

The CDR3 loop is CASSYRGVSTDTQYF. The CDR3 DNA follows: TGTGCCAGCAGTTACCGCGGGGTTAGCACAGATACGCAGTATTTT. The chain combines TRBV6-6 with TRBJ2-3, with a possible D match to TRBD2 (6 bases). Germline V gives CDR1 MNHNY, CDR2 SVGAGI (reference sequence). The V and J ends lost 2 bases and 0 bases respectively, with 9 bases between them. This CDR3 has 15 residues.